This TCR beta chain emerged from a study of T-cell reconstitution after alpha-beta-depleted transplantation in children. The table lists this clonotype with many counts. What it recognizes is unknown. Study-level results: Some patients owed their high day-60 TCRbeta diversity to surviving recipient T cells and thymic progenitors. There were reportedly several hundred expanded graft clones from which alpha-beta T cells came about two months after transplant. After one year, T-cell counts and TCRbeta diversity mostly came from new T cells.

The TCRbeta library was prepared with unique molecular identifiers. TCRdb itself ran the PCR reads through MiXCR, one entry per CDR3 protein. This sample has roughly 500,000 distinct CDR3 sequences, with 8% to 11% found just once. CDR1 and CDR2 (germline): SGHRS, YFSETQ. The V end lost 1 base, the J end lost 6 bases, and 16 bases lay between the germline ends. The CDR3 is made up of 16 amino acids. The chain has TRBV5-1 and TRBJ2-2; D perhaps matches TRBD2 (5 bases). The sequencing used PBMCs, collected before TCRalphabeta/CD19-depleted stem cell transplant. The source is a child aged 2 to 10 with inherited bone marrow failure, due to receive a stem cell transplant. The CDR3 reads CASSLIPGNNAGELFF. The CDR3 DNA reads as TGCGCCAGCAGCTTGATTCCGGGGAATAACGCCGGGGAGCTGTTTTTT.